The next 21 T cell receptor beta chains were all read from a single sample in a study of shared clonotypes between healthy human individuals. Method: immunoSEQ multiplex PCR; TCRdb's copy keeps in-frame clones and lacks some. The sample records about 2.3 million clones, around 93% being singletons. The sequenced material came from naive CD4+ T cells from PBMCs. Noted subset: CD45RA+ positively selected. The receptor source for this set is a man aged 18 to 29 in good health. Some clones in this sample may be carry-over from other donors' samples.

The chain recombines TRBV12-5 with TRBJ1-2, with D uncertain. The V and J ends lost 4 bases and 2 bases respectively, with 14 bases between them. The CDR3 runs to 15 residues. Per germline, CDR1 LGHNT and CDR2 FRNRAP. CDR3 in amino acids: CASGSHPVGNYGYTF. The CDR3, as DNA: TGTGCTAGTGGTTCCCACCCGGTGGGAAACTATGGCTACACCTTC.

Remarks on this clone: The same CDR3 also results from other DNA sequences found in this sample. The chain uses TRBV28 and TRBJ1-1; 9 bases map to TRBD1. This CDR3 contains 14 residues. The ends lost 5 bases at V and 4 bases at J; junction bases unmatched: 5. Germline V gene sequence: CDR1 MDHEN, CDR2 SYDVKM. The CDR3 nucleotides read TGTGCCAGCAGTCCACAGGGGGCCGGCACTGAAGCTTTCTTT. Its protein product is CASSPQGAGTEAFF.

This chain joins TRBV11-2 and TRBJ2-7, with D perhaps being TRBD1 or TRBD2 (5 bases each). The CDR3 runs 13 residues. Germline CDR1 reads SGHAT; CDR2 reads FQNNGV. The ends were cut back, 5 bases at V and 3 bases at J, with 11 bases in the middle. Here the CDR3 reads CASSRRDGYEQYF. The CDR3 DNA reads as TGTGCCAGCAGCAGACGGGACGGCTACGAGCAGTACTTC.

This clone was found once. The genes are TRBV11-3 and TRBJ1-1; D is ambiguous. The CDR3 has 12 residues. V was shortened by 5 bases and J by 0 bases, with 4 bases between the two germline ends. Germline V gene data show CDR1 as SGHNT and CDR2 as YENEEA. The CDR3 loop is CASSAVNTEAFF. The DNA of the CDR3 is TGTGCCAGCAGCGCGGTGAACACTGAAGCTTTCTTT.

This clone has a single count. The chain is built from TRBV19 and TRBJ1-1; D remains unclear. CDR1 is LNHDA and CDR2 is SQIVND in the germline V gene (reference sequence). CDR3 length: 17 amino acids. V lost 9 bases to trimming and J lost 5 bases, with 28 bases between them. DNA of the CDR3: TGTGCCAGCCGTCTCCGGGTTCGCTCTACCTTGGGGACTGAAGCTTTCTTT. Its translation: CASRLRVRSTLGTEAFF.

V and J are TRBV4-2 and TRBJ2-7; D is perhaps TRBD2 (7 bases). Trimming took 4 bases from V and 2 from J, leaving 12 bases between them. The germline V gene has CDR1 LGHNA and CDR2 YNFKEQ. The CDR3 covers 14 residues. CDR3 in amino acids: CASSLQGGPYEQYF. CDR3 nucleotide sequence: TGTGCCAGCAGCCTACAGGGAGGGCCCTACGAGCAGTACTTC.

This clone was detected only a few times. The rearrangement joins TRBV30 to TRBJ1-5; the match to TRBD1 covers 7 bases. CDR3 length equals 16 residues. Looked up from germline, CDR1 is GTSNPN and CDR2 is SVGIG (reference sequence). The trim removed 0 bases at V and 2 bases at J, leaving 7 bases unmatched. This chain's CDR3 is CAWSVQGSRGNQPQHF. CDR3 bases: TGTGCCTGGAGTGTACAGGGGTCGAGGGGCAATCAGCCCCAGCATTTT.

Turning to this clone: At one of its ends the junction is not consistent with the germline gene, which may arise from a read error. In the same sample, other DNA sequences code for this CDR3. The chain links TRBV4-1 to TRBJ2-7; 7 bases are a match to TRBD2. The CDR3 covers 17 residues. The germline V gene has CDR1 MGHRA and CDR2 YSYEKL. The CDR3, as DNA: TGCGCCAGTAGCCCAAAACGGGGGACTAAGAACCTCTACGAGCAGTACTTC. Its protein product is CASSPKRGTKNLYEQYF.

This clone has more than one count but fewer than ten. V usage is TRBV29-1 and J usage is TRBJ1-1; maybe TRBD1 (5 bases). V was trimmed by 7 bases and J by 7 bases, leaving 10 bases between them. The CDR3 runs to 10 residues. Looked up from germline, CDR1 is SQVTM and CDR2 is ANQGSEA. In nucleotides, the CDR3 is TGCAGCGCAGGGCAGTATGAAGCTTTCTTT. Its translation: CSAGQYEAFF.

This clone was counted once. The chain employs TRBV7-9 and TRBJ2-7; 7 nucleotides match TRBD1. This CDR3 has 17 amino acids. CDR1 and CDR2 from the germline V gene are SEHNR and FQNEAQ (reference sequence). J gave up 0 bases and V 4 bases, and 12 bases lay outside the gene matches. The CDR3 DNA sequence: TGTGCCAGCAGCTCTCAACATAGGGGGCTTCACTCCTACGAGCAGTACTTC. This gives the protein CASSSQHRGLHSYEQYF.

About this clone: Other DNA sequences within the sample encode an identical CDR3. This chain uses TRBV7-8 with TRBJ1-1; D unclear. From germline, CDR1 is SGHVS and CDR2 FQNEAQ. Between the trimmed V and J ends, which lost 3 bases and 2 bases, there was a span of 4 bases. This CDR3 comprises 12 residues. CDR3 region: CASSFPNTEAFF. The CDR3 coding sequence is TGTGCCAGCAGCTTCCCCAACACTGAAGCTTTCTTT.

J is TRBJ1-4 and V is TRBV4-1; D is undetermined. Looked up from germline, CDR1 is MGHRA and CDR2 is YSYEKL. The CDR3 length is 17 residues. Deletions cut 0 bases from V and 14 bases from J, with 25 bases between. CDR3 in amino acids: CASSQDRVRRPLAALFF. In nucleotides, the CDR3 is TGCGCCAGCAGCCAAGATCGTGTTAGGCGGCCATTAGCGGCGCTGTTTTTT.

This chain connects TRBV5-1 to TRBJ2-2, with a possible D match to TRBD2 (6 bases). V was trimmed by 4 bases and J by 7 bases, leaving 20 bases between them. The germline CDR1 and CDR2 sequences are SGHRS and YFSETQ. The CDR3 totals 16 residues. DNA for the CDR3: TGCGCCAGCAGCCCGGAGGCGGGGCTCCAGGGCGGGGAGCTGTTTTTT. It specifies CASSPEAGLQGGELFF.

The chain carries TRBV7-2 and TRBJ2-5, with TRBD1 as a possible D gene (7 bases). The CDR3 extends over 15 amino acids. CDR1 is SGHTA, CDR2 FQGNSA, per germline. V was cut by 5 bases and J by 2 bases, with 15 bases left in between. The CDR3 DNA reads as TGTGCCAGCAGCCGATCAGGGGGGATTCAAGAGACCCAGTACTTC. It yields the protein CASSRSGGIQETQYF.

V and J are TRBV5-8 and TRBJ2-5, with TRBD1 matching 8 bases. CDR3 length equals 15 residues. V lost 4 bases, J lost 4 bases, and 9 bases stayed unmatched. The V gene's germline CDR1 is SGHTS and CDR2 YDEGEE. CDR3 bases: TGTGCCAGCAGCGTGACAGGGGATTTGGTAGAGACCCAGTACTTC. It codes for CASSVTGDLVETQYF.

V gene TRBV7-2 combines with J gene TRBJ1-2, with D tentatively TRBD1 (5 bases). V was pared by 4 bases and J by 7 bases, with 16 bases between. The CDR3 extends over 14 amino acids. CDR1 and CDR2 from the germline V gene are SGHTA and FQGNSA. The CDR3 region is CASSSGPPRGGYTF. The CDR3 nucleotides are TGTGCCAGCAGCTCGGGACCCCCACGGGGTGGCTACACCTTC.

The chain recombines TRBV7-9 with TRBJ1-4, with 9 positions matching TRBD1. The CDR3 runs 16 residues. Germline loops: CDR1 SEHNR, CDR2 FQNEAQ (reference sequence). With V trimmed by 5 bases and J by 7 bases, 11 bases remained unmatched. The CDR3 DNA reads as TGTGCCAGCAGCCCAACCGGGACAGGGTTTACTGAAAAACTGTTTTTT. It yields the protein CASSPTGTGFTEKLFF.

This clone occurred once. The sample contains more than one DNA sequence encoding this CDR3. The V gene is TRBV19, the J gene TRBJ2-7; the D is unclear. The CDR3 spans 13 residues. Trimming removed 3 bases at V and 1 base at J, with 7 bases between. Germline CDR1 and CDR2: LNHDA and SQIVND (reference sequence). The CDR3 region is CASSIRVSYEQYF. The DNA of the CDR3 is TGTGCCAGTAGTATCCGGGTGTCCTACGAGCAGTACTTC.

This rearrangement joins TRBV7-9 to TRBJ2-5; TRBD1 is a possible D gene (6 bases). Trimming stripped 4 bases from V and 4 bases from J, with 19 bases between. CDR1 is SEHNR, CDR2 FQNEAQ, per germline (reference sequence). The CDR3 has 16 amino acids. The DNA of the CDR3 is TGTGCCAGCAGCTCACAGGGAAAGGACCGGAGAGAGACCCAGTACTTC. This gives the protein CASSSQGKDRRETQYF.

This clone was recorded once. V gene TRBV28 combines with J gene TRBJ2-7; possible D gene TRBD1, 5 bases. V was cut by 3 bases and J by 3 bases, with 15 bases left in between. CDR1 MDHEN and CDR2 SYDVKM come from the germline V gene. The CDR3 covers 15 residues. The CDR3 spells CASSLEPGQGYEQYF. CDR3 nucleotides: TGTGCCAGCAGTTTGGAACCAGGACAAGGCTACGAGCAGTACTTC. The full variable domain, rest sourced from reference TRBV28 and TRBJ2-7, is DVKVTQSSRYLVKRTGEKVFLECVQDMDHENMFWYRQDPGLGLRLIYFSYDVKMKEKGDIPEGYSVSREKKERFSLILESASTNQTSMYLCASSLEPGQGYEQYFGPGTRLTVT.

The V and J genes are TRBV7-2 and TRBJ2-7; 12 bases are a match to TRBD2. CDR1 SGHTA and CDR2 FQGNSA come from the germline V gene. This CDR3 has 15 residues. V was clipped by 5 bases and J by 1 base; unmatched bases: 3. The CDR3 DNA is TGTGCCAGCAGCCGGACTAGCGGGAAATCCTACGAGCAGTACTTC. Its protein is CASSRTSGKSYEQYF.